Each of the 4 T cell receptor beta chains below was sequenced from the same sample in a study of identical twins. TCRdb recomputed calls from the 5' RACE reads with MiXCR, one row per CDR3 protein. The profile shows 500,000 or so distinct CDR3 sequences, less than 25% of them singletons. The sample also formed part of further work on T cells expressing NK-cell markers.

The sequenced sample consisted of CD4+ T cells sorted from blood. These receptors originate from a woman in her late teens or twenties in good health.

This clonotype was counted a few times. The CDR3 sequence: CSAPGLAGGRQETQYF. CDR3 nucleotides: TGCAGTGCCCCCGGACTAGCGGGAGGGAGACAAGAGACCCAGTACTTC. The V gene is TRBV20-1, the J gene TRBJ2-5; 15 nucleotides match TRBD2. V lost 6 bases, J lost 2 bases, and 7 bases stayed unmatched. Per the germline V gene, CDR1 is DFQATT and CDR2 is SNEGSKA (reference sequence). The CDR3 is made up of 16 amino acids.

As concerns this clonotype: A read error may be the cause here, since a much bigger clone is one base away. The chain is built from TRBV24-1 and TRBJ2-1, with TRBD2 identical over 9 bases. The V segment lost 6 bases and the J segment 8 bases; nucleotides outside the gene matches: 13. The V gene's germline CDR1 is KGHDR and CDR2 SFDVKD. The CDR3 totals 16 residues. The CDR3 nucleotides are TGTGCCACCAGTTATTCTTTAGCGGGAGCAACGGATGAGCAGTTCTTC. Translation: CATSYSLAGATDEQFF.

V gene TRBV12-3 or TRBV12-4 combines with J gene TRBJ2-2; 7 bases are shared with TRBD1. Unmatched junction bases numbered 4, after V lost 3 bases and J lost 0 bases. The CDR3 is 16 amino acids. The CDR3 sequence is CASSLGQPSNTGELFF. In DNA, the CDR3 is TGTGCCAGCAGTTTGGGACAGCCATCGAACACCGGGGAGCTGTTTTTT.

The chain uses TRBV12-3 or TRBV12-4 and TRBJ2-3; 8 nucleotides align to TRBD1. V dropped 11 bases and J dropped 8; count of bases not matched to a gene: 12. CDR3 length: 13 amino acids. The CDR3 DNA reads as TGTGCCGGACGGACAGGGAGCGTCGGTACGCAGTATTTT. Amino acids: CAGRTGSVGTQYF.